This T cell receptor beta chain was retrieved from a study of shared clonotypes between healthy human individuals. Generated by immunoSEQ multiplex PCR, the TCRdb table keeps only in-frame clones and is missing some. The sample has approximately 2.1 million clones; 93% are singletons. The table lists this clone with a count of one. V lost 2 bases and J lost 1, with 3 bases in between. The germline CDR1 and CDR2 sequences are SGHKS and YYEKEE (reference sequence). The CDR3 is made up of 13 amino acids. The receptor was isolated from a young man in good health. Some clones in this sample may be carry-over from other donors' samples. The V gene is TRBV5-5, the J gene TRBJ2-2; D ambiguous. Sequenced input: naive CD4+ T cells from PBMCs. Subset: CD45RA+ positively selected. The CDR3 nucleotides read TGTGCCAGCAGCTTTTTGAACACCGGGGAGCTGTTTTTT. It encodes CASSFLNTGELFF.